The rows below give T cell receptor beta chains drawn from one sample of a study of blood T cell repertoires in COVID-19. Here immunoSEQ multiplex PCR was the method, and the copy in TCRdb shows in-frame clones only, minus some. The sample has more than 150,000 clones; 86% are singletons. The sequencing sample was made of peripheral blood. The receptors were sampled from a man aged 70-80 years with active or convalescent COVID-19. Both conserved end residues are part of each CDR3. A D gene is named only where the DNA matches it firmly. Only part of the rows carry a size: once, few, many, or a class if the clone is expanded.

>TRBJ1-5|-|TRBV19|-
CASSPTVSQPQHF
TGTGCCAGTAGCCCGACAGTGTCCCAGCCCCAGCATTTT
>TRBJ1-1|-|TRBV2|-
CASKGGPENTEAFF
TGTGCCAGCAAAGGGGGACCTGAGAACACTGAAGCTTTCTTT
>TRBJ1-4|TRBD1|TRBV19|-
CASSIDSGQLNEKLFF
TGTGCCAGTAGTATAGATTCGGGACAGCTAAATGAAAAACTGTTTTTT
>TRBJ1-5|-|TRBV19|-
CASSAGPYSNQPQHF
TGTGCCAGTAGTGCGGGGCCCTATAGCAATCAGCCCCAGCATTTT
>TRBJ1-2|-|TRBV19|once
CASGSRDYGYTF
TGTGCCAGTGGAAGCAGGGACTATGGCTACACCTTC
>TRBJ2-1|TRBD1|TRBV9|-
CASSVVGTGGHNEQFF
TGTGCCAGCAGCGTAGTGGGGACAGGGGGCCACAATGAGCAGTTCTTC
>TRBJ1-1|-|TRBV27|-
CASSLNRNTEAFF
TGTGCCAGCAGTCTCAACAGGAACACTGAAGCTTTCTTT
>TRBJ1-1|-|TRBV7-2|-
CASSLDPMNTEAFF
TGTGCCAGCAGCTTAGATCCCATGAACACTGAAGCTTTCTTT
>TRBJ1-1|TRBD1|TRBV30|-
CAWTFSGTGHIRGTEAFF
TGTGCCTGGACTTTCTCAGGGACAGGGCACATTCGTGGCACTGAAGCTTTCTTT
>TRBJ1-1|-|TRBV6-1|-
CASSDLGRGTEAFF
TGTGCCAGCAGTGACCTAGGGAGGGGCACTGAAGCTTTCTTT
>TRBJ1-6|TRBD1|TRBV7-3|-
CASSSTGTNSPLHF
TGTGCCAGCAGCTCGACAGGGACTAATTCACCCCTCCACTTT
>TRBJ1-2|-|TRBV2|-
CASIALTGYGYTF
TGTGCCAGCATAGCCCTGACGGGGTATGGCTACACCTTC
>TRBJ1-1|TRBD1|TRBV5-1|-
CASSPGGQGDTEAFF
TGCGCCAGCAGCCCGGGGGGACAGGGGGATACTGAAGCTTTCTTT
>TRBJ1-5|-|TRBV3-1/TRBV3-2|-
CASRYSGVGQPQHF
TGTGCCAGCAGATATTCAGGGGTAGGACAGCCCCAGCATTTT
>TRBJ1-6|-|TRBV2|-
CAGGWGPSYNSPLHF
TGTGCCGGGGGGTGGGGCCCCTCCTATAATTCACCCCTCCACTTT
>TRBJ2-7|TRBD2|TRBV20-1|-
CSASGLAGYEQYF
TGCAGTGCTAGTGGACTAGCGGGGTACGAGCAGTACTTC
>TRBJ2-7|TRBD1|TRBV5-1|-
CASSLQGEISYEQYF
TGCGCCAGCAGCTTGCAGGGGGAAATTTCCTACGAGCAGTACTTC